This TCR beta chain was sequenced in a study of blood T cell repertoires in COVID-19. Overall study: The samples span acute and convalescent COVID-19 from the United States, Italy and Spain. The cDNA or gDNA used as material had been derived from T cells, B-cell-depleted T cells, or PBMCs.

In the authors' methods: Estimated nucleated cell counts came from reference gene primer amplification. Using immunoSEQ multiplex PCR, the repertoire was profiled, and TCRdb retains in-frame clones only, with some absent. V and J calls and clone size are copied from that table; D and trimming were computed from the DNA. The sample records some 100,000 clones, around 90% being singletons. The germline CDR1 and CDR2 sequences are SGHRS and YFSETQ. The CDR3 length is 12 residues. Trimming cost V 6 bases and J 10 bases, with 14 bases left between them. Sequences were obtained from peripheral blood. The receptor's source is an older woman with acute or convalescent COVID-19. The chain uses TRBV5-1 and TRBJ2-1; D remains unclear. The CDR3 nucleotides are TGCGCCAGCAACGATGGGTCAGGAGAGCAGTTCTTC. It is translated as CASNDGSGEQFF.